The 6 T cell receptor beta chains below all came from one sample that was sequenced in a study of T cells in Graves' hyperthyroidism and ophthalmopathy. Using RNA transcripts as the source, TCR beta CDR3 regions were amplified. RT-PCR in the first round (using the HTBI primer set) targeted the TCR CDR3. In TCRdb, the multiplex PCR reads were re-called with MiXCR into one record per CDR3 protein. The sample holds about 290,000 distinct CDR3 sequences, approximately 13% seen once. The material sequenced was blood. Every receptor here comes from a woman aged 40 to 50 with Graves' hyperthyroidism.

V and J are TRBV29-1 and TRBJ2-5; D call uncertain. This CDR3 spans 11 amino acids. The germline V and J ends were trimmed by 7 bases and 5 bases, with 11 bases remaining between them. The germline CDR1 and CDR2 sequences are SQVTM and ANQGSEA. CDR3 residues: CSAGVDETQYF. The CDR3 coding sequence is TGCAGCGCCGGCGTAGACGAGACCCAGTACTTC.

The chain carries TRBV2 and TRBJ2-6; 7 bases agree with TRBD2. Germline CDR1 reads SNHLY; CDR2 reads FYNNEI. V lost 7 bases to trimming and J lost 3 bases; unmatched junction nucleotides: 12. The CDR3 spans 17 residues. The DNA for the CDR3 is TGTGCCAGCACCACGACACGCGGGGGTTTTGGGGCCAACGTCCTGACTTTC. Translated: CASTTTRGGFGANVLTF.

The chain recombines TRBV24-1 with TRBJ2-3; the D gene is possibly TRBD1 (6 bases). The V end was cut by 4 bases, the J end by 9 bases, with 19 bases between. CDR3 length equals 15 residues. From germline, CDR1 is KGHDR and CDR2 SFDVKD. CDR3 in DNA: TGTGCCACCAGTGACGAGGGGACAAAGACGAAGACGCAGTATTTT. It encodes CATSDEGTKTKTQYF.

The rearrangement joins TRBV7-9 to TRBJ2-1; the match to TRBD2 covers 7 bases. CDR1 is SEHNR, CDR2 FQNEAQ, per germline (reference sequence). The junction had 12 bases not matched to a gene; V was cut back by 5 bases and J by 5 bases. The CDR3 is 16 residues long. As DNA, the CDR3 is TGTGCCAGCAGCCCCTCGACTAGCAGGAGGAACAATGAGCAGTTCTTC. Amino acid sequence: CASSPSTSRRNNEQFF.

The chain combines TRBV5-1 with TRBJ2-1; D may be TRBD1 (6 bases). The ends were cut back, 5 bases at V and 0 bases at J, with 12 bases in the middle. Germline assignment: CDR1 SGHRS and CDR2 YFSETQ. The CDR3 is 15 amino acids. The CDR3 loop is CASRTGLSSYNEQFF. The CDR3 nucleotides read TGCGCCAGCAGGACAGGACTCTCCTCCTACAATGAGCAGTTCTTC.

This clonotype was seen many times. A much larger clone differs by one base, so this may be a read error. V gene TRBV3-1 combines with J gene TRBJ1-1, with a tentative D call TRBD1 (6 bases). Germline values: CDR1 LGHDT, CDR2 YNNKEL (reference sequence). Trimming removed 2 bases at V and 5 bases at J, with 12 bases between. This CDR3 is 14 amino acids long. The CDR3 sequence is CASSQPDRGTEAFF. In DNA, the CDR3 is TGTGCCAGCAGCCAACCGGACAGAGGGACTGAAGCTTTCTTT.